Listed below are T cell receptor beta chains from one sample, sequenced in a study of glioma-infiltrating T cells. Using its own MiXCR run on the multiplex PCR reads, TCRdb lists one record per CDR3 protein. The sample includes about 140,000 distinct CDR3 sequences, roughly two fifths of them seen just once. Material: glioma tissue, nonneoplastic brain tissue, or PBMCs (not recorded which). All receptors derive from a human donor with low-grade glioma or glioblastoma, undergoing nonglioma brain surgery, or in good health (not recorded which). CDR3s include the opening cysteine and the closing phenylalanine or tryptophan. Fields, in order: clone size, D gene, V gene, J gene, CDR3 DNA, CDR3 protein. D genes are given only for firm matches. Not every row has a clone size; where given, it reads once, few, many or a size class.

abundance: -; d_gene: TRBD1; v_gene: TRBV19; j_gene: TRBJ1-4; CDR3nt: TGTGCCAGTAGTATTGCGGGGACAGGTTATGAAAAACTGTTTTTT; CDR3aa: CASSIAGTGYEKLFF
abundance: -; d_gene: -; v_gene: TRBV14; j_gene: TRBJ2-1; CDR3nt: TGTGCCAGCAGCCAAGACAAGCAGTTGGACAATGAGCAGTTCTTC; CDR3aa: CASSQDKQLDNEQFF
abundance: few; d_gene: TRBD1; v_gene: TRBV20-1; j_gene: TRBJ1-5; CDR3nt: TGCAGTGCTAGGGTCAGGGACAGGGTGGATCAGCCCCAGCATTTT; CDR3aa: CSARVRDRVDQPQHF
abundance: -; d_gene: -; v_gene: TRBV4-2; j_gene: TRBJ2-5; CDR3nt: TGTGCCAGCAGCCAAGATTTGGGGGCGGGTCAGACCCAGTACTTC; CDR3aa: CASSQDLGAGQTQYF
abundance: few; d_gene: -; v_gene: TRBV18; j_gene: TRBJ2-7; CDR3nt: TGCACGACAAATTACTACGAGCAGTACTTC; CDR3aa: CTTNYYEQYF
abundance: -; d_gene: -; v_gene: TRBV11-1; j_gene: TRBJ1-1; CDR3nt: TGTGCCAGCAGCCCATCGGTCAGCACTGAAGCTTTCTTT; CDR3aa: CASSPSVSTEAFF
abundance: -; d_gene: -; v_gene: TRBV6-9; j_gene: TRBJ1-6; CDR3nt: TGTGCCAGCAGTTCCCCCAGTGGACAGAGGCGACCACCCCTCCACTTT; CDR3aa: CASSSPSGQRRPPLHF
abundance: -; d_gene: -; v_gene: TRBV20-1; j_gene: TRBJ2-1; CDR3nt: TGCAGTGCTAGAGATTCATTAGTGACGACGGATCTCCATGAGCAGTTCTTC; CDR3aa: CSARDSLVTTDLHEQFF
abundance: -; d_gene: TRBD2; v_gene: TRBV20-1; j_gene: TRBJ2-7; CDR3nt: TGCAGTGCTTCCACTAAACGCGGGGGCTACGAGCAGTACTTC; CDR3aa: CSASTKRGGYEQYF
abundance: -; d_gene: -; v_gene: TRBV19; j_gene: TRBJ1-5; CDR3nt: TGTGCCACTTACCGGAGGAATCAGCCCCAGCATTTT; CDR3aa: CATYRRNQPQHF
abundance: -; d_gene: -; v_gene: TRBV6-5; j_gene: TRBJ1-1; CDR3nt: TGTGCCAGCGCTAATGGGGCGAGTACTGAAGCTTTCTTT; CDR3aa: CASANGASTEAFF
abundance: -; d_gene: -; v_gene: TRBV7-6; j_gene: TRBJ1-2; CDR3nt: TGTGCCAGCAGCTTAGGCCAAGGGGGCTACACCTTC; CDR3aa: CASSLGQGGYTF
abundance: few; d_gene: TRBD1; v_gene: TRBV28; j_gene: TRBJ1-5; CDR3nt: TGTGCCAGCACTCAGGGGGCGGGAATTGGCAATCAGCCCCAGCATTTT; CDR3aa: CASTQGAGIGNQPQHF
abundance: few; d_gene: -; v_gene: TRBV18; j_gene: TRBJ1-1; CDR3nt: TGTGCCAGCTCACCTACGGACCTACCCCCGGCAGCTTTCTTT; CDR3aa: CASSPTDLPPAAFF
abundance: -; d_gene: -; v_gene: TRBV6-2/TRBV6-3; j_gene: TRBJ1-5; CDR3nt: TGTGCCAGCAGTTACTCTCTTGGAGGAGCAGGCAATCAGCCCCAGCATTTT; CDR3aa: CASSYSLGGAGNQPQHF
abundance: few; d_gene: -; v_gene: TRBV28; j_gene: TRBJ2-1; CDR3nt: TGTGCCAGCCAACAGGGATACTACAATGAGCAGTTCTTC; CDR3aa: CASQQGYYNEQFF
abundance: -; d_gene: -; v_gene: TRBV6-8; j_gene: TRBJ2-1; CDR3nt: TGTGCCAGCAGTTTTACAGGTTCAGGGAGTTACAATGAGCAGTTCTTC; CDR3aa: CASSFTGSGSYNEQFF
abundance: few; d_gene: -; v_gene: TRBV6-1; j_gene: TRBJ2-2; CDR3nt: TGTGCCAGCAGAATACTGGGGACCGGGGAGCTGTTTTTT; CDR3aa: CASRILGTGELFF
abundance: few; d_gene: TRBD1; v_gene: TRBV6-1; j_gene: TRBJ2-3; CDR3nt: TGTGCCAGCAGACAAGACAGGGATGAAGATACGCAGTATTTT; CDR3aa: CASRQDRDEDTQYF
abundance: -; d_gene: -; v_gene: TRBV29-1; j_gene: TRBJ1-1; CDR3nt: TGCAGCGCCCGGGACCTGAACACTGAAGCTTTCTTT; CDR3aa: CSARDLNTEAFF
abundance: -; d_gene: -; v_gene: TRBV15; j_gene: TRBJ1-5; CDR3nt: TGTGCCGCCAGTCCTCTCCAGGGTGTTCAGCCCCAGCATTTT; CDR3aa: CAASPLQGVQPQHF
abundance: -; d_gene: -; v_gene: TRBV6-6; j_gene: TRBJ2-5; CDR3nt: TGTGCCAGCAGTTACTCGGAGGAGACCCAGTACTTC; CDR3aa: CASSYSEETQYF
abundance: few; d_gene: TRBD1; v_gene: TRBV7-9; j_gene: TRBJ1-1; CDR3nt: TGTGCCAGCAGCGTGGACAGGGGGAACACTGAAGCTTTCTTT; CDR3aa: CASSVDRGNTEAFF
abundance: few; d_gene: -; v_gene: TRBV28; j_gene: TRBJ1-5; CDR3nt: TGTGCCAGCAGGGGGGCACTGGGGAATAGCAATCAGCCCCAGCATTTT; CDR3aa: CASRGALGNSNQPQHF
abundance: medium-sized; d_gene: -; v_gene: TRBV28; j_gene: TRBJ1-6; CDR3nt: TGTGCCAGCAGTTTACCGACGTCATATAATTCACCCCTCCACTTT; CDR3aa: CASSLPTSYNSPLHF
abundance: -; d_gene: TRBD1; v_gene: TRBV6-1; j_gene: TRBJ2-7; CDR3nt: TGTGCCAGCAGAATACAGGGGCGAGGGTACGAGCAGTACTTC; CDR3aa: CASRIQGRGYEQYF
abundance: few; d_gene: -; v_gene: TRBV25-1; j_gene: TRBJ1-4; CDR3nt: TGTGCCAGCAGTGAATCACAGGGCGGTGAAAAACTGTTTTTT; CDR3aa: CASSESQGGEKLFF
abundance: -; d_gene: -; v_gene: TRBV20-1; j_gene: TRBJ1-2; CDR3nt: TGCAGTGCTAGAGAGAGAAGGGACCTCCTATTTGGTGGCTACACCTTC; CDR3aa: CSARERRDLLFGGYTF
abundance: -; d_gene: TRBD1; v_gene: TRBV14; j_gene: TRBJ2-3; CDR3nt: TGTGCCAGCAGCGAGGGACAGGTCACAGATACGCAGTATTTT; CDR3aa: CASSEGQVTDTQYF
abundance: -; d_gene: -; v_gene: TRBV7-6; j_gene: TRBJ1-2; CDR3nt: TGTGCCAGCAGCTTAGGGTTGAGGAGGGATAACTATGGCTACACCTTC; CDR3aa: CASSLGLRRDNYGYTF
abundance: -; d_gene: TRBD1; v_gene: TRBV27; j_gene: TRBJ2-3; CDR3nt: TGTGCCAGCAGGGGAACAGGGACGGGGACAGATAAGCAGTATTTT; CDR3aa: CASRGTGTGTDKQYF
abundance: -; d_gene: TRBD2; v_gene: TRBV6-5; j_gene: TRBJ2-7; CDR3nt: TGTGCCTGCAGTTACCCTGGGACTAGCAGGACGGACGAGCAGTACTTC; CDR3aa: CACSYPGTSRTDEQYF
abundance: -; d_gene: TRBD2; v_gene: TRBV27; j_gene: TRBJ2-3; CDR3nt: TGTGCCAGCAGTTTTCGGACTAGCGGGAAGGATACGCAGTATTTT; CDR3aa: CASSFRTSGKDTQYF
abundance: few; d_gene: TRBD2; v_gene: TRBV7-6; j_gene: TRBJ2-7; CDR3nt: TGTGCCAGCAGTCAAACTAGCGGGCCAACCTACGAGCAGTACTTC; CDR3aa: CASSQTSGPTYEQYF
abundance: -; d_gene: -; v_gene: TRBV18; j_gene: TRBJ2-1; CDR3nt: TGTGCCAGCTCACCACCGGTGACAGGCTTGAATGAGCAGTTCTTC; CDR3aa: CASSPPVTGLNEQFF
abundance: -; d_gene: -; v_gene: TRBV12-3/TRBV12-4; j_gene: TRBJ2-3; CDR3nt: TGTGCCAGCAGTTCCAAGACAGGTTATACGCAGTATTTT; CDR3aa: CASSSKTGYTQYF
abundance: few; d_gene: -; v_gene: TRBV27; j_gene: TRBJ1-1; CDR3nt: TGTGCCAGCAGTCCCCAGGGTTTAGGCACTGAAGCTTTCTTT; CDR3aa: CASSPQGLGTEAFF
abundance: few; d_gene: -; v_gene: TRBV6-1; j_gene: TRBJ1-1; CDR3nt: TGTGCCAGCGCAGACACAGGGAACACTGAAGCTTTCTTT; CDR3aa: CASADTGNTEAFF
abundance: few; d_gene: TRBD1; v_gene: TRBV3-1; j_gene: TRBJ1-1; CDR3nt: TGTGCCAGCAGCCACGGGACAGGAGGTACTGAAGCTTTCTTT; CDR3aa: CASSHGTGGTEAFF
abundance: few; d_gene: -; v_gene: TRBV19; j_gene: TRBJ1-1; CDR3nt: TGTGCCAGTCAGGGGAGGACTGAAGCTTTCTTT; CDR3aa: CASQGRTEAFF
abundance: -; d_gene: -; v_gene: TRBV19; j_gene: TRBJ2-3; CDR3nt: TGTGCCAGTAGTATTTGGGGCCGAGAAGATACGCAGTATTTT; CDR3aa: CASSIWGREDTQYF
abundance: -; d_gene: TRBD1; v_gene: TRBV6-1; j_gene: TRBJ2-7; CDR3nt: TGTGCCAGCAGGCTAGTGACAGGGCGTAACGAGCAGTACTTC; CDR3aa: CASRLVTGRNEQYF
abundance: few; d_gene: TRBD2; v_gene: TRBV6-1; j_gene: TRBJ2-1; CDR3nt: TGTGCCAGCAGCCTCTGGCGGGGGGGCGACAATGAGCAGTTCTTC; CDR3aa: CASSLWRGGDNEQFF
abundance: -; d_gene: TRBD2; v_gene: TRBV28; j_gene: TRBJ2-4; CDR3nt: TGTGCCGGCAGTTTCGTTAGCGGGAGGTCATTAGCCAAAAACATTCAGTACTTC; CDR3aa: CAGSFVSGRSLAKNIQYF
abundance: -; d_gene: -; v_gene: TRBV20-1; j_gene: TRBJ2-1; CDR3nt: TGCAGTGCTAGAGGACCCCTCTCCGGGAGCAATGGGGAGCAGTTCTTC; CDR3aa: CSARGPLSGSNGEQFF
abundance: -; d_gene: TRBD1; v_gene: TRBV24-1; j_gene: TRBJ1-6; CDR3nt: TGTGCCACCAGTGATCCCGGGACAGTCCCAAGGCCCCTCCACTTT; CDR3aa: CATSDPGTVPRPLHF
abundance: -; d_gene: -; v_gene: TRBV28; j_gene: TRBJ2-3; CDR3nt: TGTGCCAGCACCACGCGACTAGTTGCAGATACGCAGTATTTT; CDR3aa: CASTTRLVADTQYF
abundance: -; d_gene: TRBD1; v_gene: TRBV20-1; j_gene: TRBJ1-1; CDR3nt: TGCAGTGCTAGAGATCGGCAGGGGGCGCGATTCACTGAAGCTTTCTTT; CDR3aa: CSARDRQGARFTEAFF
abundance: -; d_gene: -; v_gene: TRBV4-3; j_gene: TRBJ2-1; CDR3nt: TGCGCCAGCAGCCAGGATAGCGAATCCTACAATGAGCAGTTCTTC; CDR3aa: CASSQDSESYNEQFF
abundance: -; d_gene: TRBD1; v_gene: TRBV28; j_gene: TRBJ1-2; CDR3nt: TGTGCCAGCAGTTTTATTGAGGGGGCTATCTACACCTTC; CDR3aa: CASSFIEGAIYTF
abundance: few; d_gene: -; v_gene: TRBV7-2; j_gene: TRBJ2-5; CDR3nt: TGTGCCAGCGGGAACTCCAAAGAGACCCAGTACTTC; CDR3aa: CASGNSKETQYF